The 27 T cell receptor beta chains below all came from one sample that was sequenced in a study of T cell changes during pregnancy in multiple sclerosis. TCRdb's table, derived via immunoSEQ multiplex PCR, lists solely in-frame clones and lacks some. Here the sample spans 80,000 to 95,000 clones, roughly 96% being singletons. Source: peripheral blood, taken in the second trimester of pregnancy. These receptors originate from a female donor with multiple sclerosis, enrolled in a pregnancy study.

The chain couples TRBV10-3 to TRBJ2-3, with 11 nucleotides matching TRBD2. This CDR3 comprises 17 residues. Germline CDR1 and CDR2: ENHRY and SYGVKD. The ends lost 1 base at V and 2 bases at J; junction bases unmatched: 5. CDR3: CAISELGLADTTDTQYF. CDR3 nucleotide sequence: TGTGCCATCAGTGAGTTGGGACTAGCGGACACCACAGATACGCAGTATTTT.

The V call is TRBV30, the J call TRBJ1-5, with D maybe TRBD1 (5 bases). The germline V gene has CDR1 GTSNPN and CDR2 SVGIG (reference sequence). V gave up 0 bases and J gave up 11 bases, with 8 bases separating them. This CDR3 comprises 11 residues. CDR3 DNA: TGTGCCTGGAGTGTCGGGGGATCCCAGCATTTT. Amino acid sequence: CAWSVGGSQHF.

The J gene is TRBJ2-3, the V gene TRBV5-6; the D gene is possibly TRBD1 (6 bases). This CDR3 has 17 amino acids. Trimming shortened V by 2 bases and J by 0 bases, and 16 bases separated the two germline ends. Germline V gene data show CDR1 as SGHDT and CDR2 as YYEEEE. The CDR3 loop is CASSFRGVTSSTDTQYF. In DNA form, the CDR3 reads TGTGCCAGCAGCTTCAGGGGCGTGACTTCTAGCACAGATACGCAGTATTTT.

V and J are TRBV4-3 and TRBJ2-1; 8 bases match TRBD1. The junction had 8 bases not matched to a gene; V was cut back by 1 base and J by 6 bases. Germline lookup yields CDR1 LGHNA and CDR2 YSLEER. This CDR3 contains 16 residues. CDR3: CASSQGSGTGLNEQFF. In DNA, the CDR3 is TGCGCCAGCAGCCAAGGGTCGGGGACAGGCCTCAATGAGCAGTTCTTC.

The chain links TRBV19 to TRBJ2-7; 11 bases are a match to TRBD2. The V and J ends lost 2 bases and 4 bases, in that order; junction bases with no gene match: 4. Germline values: CDR1 LNHDA, CDR2 SQIVND (reference sequence). This CDR3 comprises 15 residues. CDR3 sequence: CASSISGLAAYEQYF. The CDR3, as DNA: TGTGCCAGTAGTATATCGGGACTAGCGGCGTACGAGCAGTACTTC.

The rearrangement links TRBV20-1 to TRBJ2-7; the D is unclear. Between the trimmed V and J ends, which lost 1 base and 4 bases, there was a span of 5 bases. The CDR3 contains 11 residues. The germline V gene encodes CDR1 DFQATT and CDR2 SNEGSKA (reference sequence). CDR3 DNA sequence: TGCAGTGCTAGAGCCCCGTACGAGCAGTACTTC. It is translated as CSARAPYEQYF.

The chain recombines TRBV7-6 with TRBJ2-5; TRBD2 aligns across 9 bases. The CDR3 is 17 amino acids. V was pared by 1 base and J by 2 bases, with 8 bases of the junction left unmatched. Germline V gene data show CDR1 as SGHVS and CDR2 as FNYEAQ. The CDR3 coding sequence is TGTGCCAGCAGCTTAGATGTTAGCGGGAGTACACAAGAGACCCAGTACTTC. This codes for CASSLDVSGSTQETQYF. The full variable domain, completed using reference TRBV7-6 and TRBJ2-5, is GAGVSQSPRYKVTKRGQDVALRCDPISGHVSLYWYRQALGQGPEFLTYFNYEAQQDKSGLPNDRFSAERPEGSISTLTIQRTEQRDSAMYRCASSLDVSGSTQETQYFGPGTRLLVL.

This clone was detected only once. The rearrangement joins TRBV7-2 to TRBJ2-7; 7 nucleotides align to TRBD2. Per the germline V gene, CDR1 is SGHTA and CDR2 is FQGNSA. V was pared by 10 bases and J by 4 bases, with 10 bases of the junction left unmatched. The CDR3 is 13 amino acids. CDR3 sequence (DNA): TGTGCCACCCATAGGAGGGGAGGGTACGAGCAGTACTTC. Translated, it gives CATHRRGGYEQYF. Combining the CDR3 with reference TRBV7-2 and TRBJ2-7 gives the whole variable domain GAGVSQSPSNKVTEKGKDVELRCDPISGHTALYWYRQSLGQGLEFLIYFQGNSAPDKSGLPSDRFSAERTGGSVSTLTIQRTQQEDSAVYLCATHRRGGYEQYFGPGTRLTVT.

The count of this clone is one. The chain joins TRBV28 to TRBJ2-3, with D perhaps matching TRBD1 (6 bases). This CDR3 spans 16 amino acids. V was cut by 6 bases and J by 2 bases, with 18 bases left in between. Germline V gene data show CDR1 as MDHEN and CDR2 as SYDVKM. For the CDR3, the DNA is TGTGCCAGCAGGGTATTGGGGGCCGGTTACACAGATACGCAGTATTTT. Encoded protein: CASRVLGAGYTDTQYF.

CDR3 loop: CASSLKIGGDGEQYF. CDR3 sequence (DNA): TGTGCCAGCAGTTTAAAGATAGGGGGAGATGGGGAGCAGTACTTC. The chain links TRBV27 to TRBJ2-7; a possible D gene is TRBD1 (6 bases). This CDR3 is 15 amino acids long. Trimming took 2 bases from V and 7 from J, leaving 18 bases between them. The germline V gene encodes CDR1 MNHEY and CDR2 SMNVEV (reference sequence).

J is TRBJ1-2 and V is TRBV2; TRBD1 matches at 8 bases. CDR1 is SNHLY, CDR2 FYNNEI, per germline. This CDR3 has 14 amino acids. V was pared by 4 bases and J by 2 bases, with 3 bases of the junction left unmatched. Here the CDR3 DNA reads TGTGCCAGCAGTGGGACAGGGAGGAACTATGGCTACACCTTC. Translation gives CASSGTGRNYGYTF.

The chain combines TRBV6-4 with TRBJ1-2, with no clear D. V lost 3 bases and J lost 3, with 14 bases in between. The CDR3 runs to 15 residues. CDR1 and CDR2 (germline): MRHNA, SNTAGT. The CDR3 bases are TGTGCCAGCAGTGATGGAGGCGGAGGTTACTATGGCTACACCTTC. Residues: CASSDGGGGYYGYTF.

This chain's CDR3 is CASSIPPGQATF. DNA of the CDR3: TGTGCCAGCAGCATTCCCCCGGGACAGGCAACCTTC. The rearrangement links TRBV7-8 to TRBJ1-2; 8 bases are a match to TRBD1. The J segment lost 14 bases and the V segment lost 5 bases, leaving 10 bases of the junction unmatched. Per the germline V gene, CDR1 is SGHVS and CDR2 is FQNEAQ. The CDR3 is made up of 12 amino acids.

The genes are TRBV6-6 and TRBJ2-3; D is uncertain. CDR1 and CDR2 (germline): MNHNY, SVGAGI (reference sequence). This CDR3 is 13 amino acids long. Trimming removed 0 bases at V and 5 bases at J, with 6 bases between. The CDR3 here is CASSYSRGDTQYF. The CDR3, as DNA: TGTGCCAGCAGTTACTCGCGAGGAGATACGCAGTATTTT.

This sequence joins TRBV4-1 and TRBJ2-3; TRBD2 is a possible D gene (6 bases). This CDR3 has 15 residues. Looked up from germline, CDR1 is MGHRA and CDR2 is YSYEKL. The V and J ends lost 4 bases and 3 bases respectively, with 14 bases between them. CDR3 nucleotides: TGCGCCAGCAGCCTACTAGCATCAGAAACAGATACGCAGTATTTT. Translating gives CASSLLASETDTQYF.

The chain is built from TRBV7-3 and TRBJ2-1, with 11 bases fitting TRBD2. The V segment lost 1 base and the J segment 4 bases; nucleotides outside the gene matches: 3. Germline V gene sequence: CDR1 SGHTA, CDR2 FQGTGA. This CDR3 has 16 residues. Here the CDR3 reads CASSLRGLAEYNEQFF. CDR3 in DNA: TGTGCCAGCAGCTTAAGGGGACTAGCGGAGTACAATGAGCAGTTCTTC.

V usage is TRBV7-6 and J usage is TRBJ2-5, with D possibly matching TRBD2 (6 bases). The V end was cut by 5 bases, the J end by 9 bases, with 16 bases between. Looked up from germline, CDR1 is SGHVS and CDR2 is FNYEAQ. This CDR3 comprises 13 residues. As DNA, the CDR3 is TGTGCCAGCAGCCGCGGGGACTCCCGAGCCCAGTACTTC. This encodes CASSRGDSRAQYF.

This rearrangement joins TRBV11-3 to TRBJ1-5, with 7 bases that match TRBD1. The CDR3 sequence is 16 residues long. Germline V gene data show CDR1 as SGHNT and CDR2 as YENEEA. Germline trimming cut 1 base from V and 1 base from J; bases unmatched to any gene: 4. The CDR3 sequence: CASSLGAGGSNQPQHF. The CDR3, as DNA: TGTGCCAGCAGCTTAGGGGCAGGGGGAAGCAATCAGCCCCAGCATTTT.

The CDR3 coding sequence is TGTGCTAGTGGTTTGGTACTGGGCAGAAACTATGGCTACACCTTC. Its protein product is CASGLVLGRNYGYTF. The rearrangement links TRBV12-5 to TRBJ1-2; D is ambiguous. Trimming left V 0 bases short and J 2 bases short, with 10 bases between. Looked up from germline, CDR1 is LGHNT and CDR2 is FRNRAP. This CDR3 comprises 15 residues.

This clone occurred a few times. This sequence joins TRBV27 and TRBJ1-5; D remains ambiguous. CDR3 length equals 13 residues. V lost 6 bases and J 5 bases, leaving 11 bases between the germline ends. The V gene's germline CDR1 is MNHEY and CDR2 SMNVEV (reference sequence). In DNA, the CDR3 is TGTGCCAGCAGCGCACGCGAGTATCAGCCCCAGCATTTT. It codes for CASSAREYQPQHF.

The J gene is TRBJ2-1, the V gene TRBV6-1; 12 positions agree with TRBD2. The V and J ends lost 8 bases and 6 bases, in that order; junction bases with no gene match: 8. Germline CDR1 MNHNS, CDR2 SASEGT. This CDR3 comprises 15 residues. DNA of the CDR3: TGTGCCAGCGGGCCCCTAGCGGGAGGGATCAATGAGCAGTTCTTC. The encoded protein is CASGPLAGGINEQFF.

The chain uses TRBV19 and TRBJ2-5; 12 nucleotides agree with TRBD2. Germline values: CDR1 LNHDA, CDR2 SQIVND (reference sequence). J lost 5 bases, V lost 4 bases, and 8 bases had no gene match. The CDR3 spans 16 residues. In nucleotides, the CDR3 is TGTGCCAGTAGTACTAGCGGGAGGGCCAAGGGCGAGACCCAGTACTTC. Encoded protein: CASSTSGRAKGETQYF.

The rearrangement links TRBV6-4 to TRBJ2-7; 7 positions match TRBD2. CDR1 is MRHNA, CDR2 SNTAGT, per germline. The CDR3 is 15 amino acids. V shed 4 bases, J shed 0 bases, and the junction held 6 bases outside the gene matches. This chain's CDR3 is CASSVLGGSSYEQYF. In nucleotides, the CDR3 is TGTGCCAGCAGTGTTTTAGGCGGGAGCTCCTACGAGCAGTACTTC.

The chain couples TRBV6-1 to TRBJ2-7; the match to TRBD1 covers 8 bases. CDR3 length: 17 amino acids. CDR1 is MNHNS and CDR2 is SASEGT in the germline V gene. The junction had 12 bases not matched to a gene; V was cut back by 2 bases and J by 3 bases. CDR3 in amino acids: CASSERTGRGGGYEQYF. In DNA form, the CDR3 reads TGTGCCAGCAGTGAAAGGACAGGGAGAGGGGGTGGCTACGAGCAGTACTTC.

This rearrangement joins TRBV19 to TRBJ1-2, with D hard to call. Germline V gene data show CDR1 as LNHDA and CDR2 as SQIVND (reference sequence). This CDR3 is 16 amino acids long. V lost 9 bases to trimming and J lost 2 bases, with 22 bases between them. DNA of the CDR3: TGTGCCAGCTCGGGGAGGGAACCCGCTCCCAACTATGGCTACACCTTC. Residues: CASSGREPAPNYGYTF.

The chain combines TRBV19 with TRBJ1-1; a possible D gene is TRBD1 (5 bases). Per the germline V gene, CDR1 is LNHDA and CDR2 is SQIVND (reference sequence). The CDR3 sequence is 12 residues long. Trimming cost V 6 bases and J 5 bases, with 10 bases left between them. CDR3 sequence reads: CASRFQGTEAFF. The CDR3 DNA reads TGTGCCAGTAGATTCCAGGGAACTGAAGCTTTCTTT.

This chain uses TRBV2 with TRBJ2-2; weak D call: TRBD1 (6 bases). Looked up from germline, CDR1 is SNHLY and CDR2 is FYNNEI. V was trimmed by 2 bases and J by 6 bases, leaving 10 bases between them. CDR3 length: 14 residues. The CDR3 nucleotides read TGTGCCAGCAGTGAACAGGGGCTTGCCGGGGAGCTGTTTTTT. Residues: CASSEQGLAGELFF.